One and the same sample provided the 28 T cell receptor beta chains below, sequenced in a study of molecular identifiers for immune sequencing clone quantification. TCRdb independently ran MiXCR on the PCR reads; one entry per CDR3 protein. In the table there are under 650,000 distinct CDR3 sequences, around 20% of which are singletons. Sequenced sample: naive CD8+ T cells from blood, with Jurkat cell RNA spiked in. Specified subset: FACS-sorted CD8+CD4-CCR7+CD45RA+ naive T cells. The receptors shown here come from a human donor in good health. Some libraries in this study had Jurkat cell RNA spiked in.

This clonotype was counted a few times. The chain uses TRBV30 and TRBJ2-1, with 14 bases lining up with TRBD2. Germline V lookup: CDR1 GTSNPN, CDR2 SVGIG (reference sequence). CDR3 length: 18 residues. The V segment lost 0 bases and the J segment 6 bases; nucleotides outside the gene matches: 10. CDR3 protein: CAWSVLGLAGGLGNEQFF. DNA for the CDR3: TGTGCCTGGAGTGTACTAGGACTAGCGGGGGGTCTGGGCAATGAGCAGTTCTTC.

This clonotype was counted only a few times. The chain recombines TRBV5-8 with TRBJ2-7; TRBD1 aligns across 8 bases. Germline CDR1 SGHTS, CDR2 YDEGEE. The V segment lost 1 base and the J segment 1 base; nucleotides outside the gene matches: 4. The CDR3 is made up of 15 amino acids. Written as DNA, the CDR3 is TGTGCCAGCAGCTTGCGTGGGGACAGGTCCTACGAGCAGTACTTC. It is translated as CASSLRGDRSYEQYF.

This clonotype was counted ten times or more. The chain recombines TRBV4-1 with TRBJ1-1; D remains ambiguous. Between the trimmed V and J ends, which lost 3 bases and 1 base, there was a span of 21 bases. CDR1 and CDR2 (germline): MGHRA, YSYEKL. The CDR3 has 18 residues. CDR3 protein: CASSQSLKYKVTNTEAFF. CDR3 in DNA: TGCGCCAGCAGCCAGAGTTTAAAGTATAAGGTCACGAACACTGAAGCTTTCTTT.

This clonotype was recorded at least ten times. The chain recombines TRBV2 with TRBJ2-1, with 7 nucleotides matching TRBD2. Germline lookup yields CDR1 SNHLY and CDR2 FYNNEI. With V trimmed by 11 bases and J by 5 bases, 9 bases remained unmatched. The CDR3 length is 13 residues. CDR3 sequence reads: CAGGGLVHNEQFF. Written as DNA, the CDR3 is TGTGCCGGCGGAGGACTAGTCCACAATGAGCAGTTCTTC.

This clonotype occurred many times. V usage is TRBV29-1 and J usage is TRBJ1-1; no firm D call. The CDR3 totals 10 residues. CDR1 is SQVTM and CDR2 is ANQGSEA in the germline V gene. V was cut by 3 bases and J by 8 bases, with 7 bases left in between. As DNA, the CDR3 is TGCAGCGTTGACGTTCCCGAAGCTTTCTTT. Translated: CSVDVPEAFF.

V gene TRBV7-9 combines with J gene TRBJ2-5, with 13 bases lining up with TRBD2. Losses at the gene ends were 1 base for V and 5 bases for J; bases not matched to a gene: 10. This CDR3 is 18 amino acids long. From germline, CDR1 is SEHNR and CDR2 FQNEAQ (reference sequence). CDR3 sequence (DNA): TGTGCCAGCAGCTTAGGGGCCGGGACTAGCGGGATTTTGGAGACCCAGTACTTC. Translating gives CASSLGAGTSGILETQYF. Supplemented by reference TRBV7-9 and TRBJ2-5, the full variable domain reads DTGVSQNPRHKITKRGQNVTFRCDPISEHNRLYWYRQTLGQGPEFLTYFQNEAQLEKSRLLSDRFSAERPKGSFSTLEIQRTEQGDSAMYLCASSLGAGTSGILETQYFGPGTRLLVL.

In its sample, this clonotype was seen many times. The chain joins TRBV6-2 or TRBV6-3 to TRBJ1-5, with unresolved D. Trimming shortened V by 6 bases and J by 1 base, and 10 bases separated the two germline ends. Germline CDR1 is MNHEY and CDR2 is SVGEGT. The CDR3 runs 14 residues. CDR3 region: CASSRRASNQPQHF. The CDR3 DNA is TGTGCCAGCAGCCGCCGGGCGAGCAATCAGCCCCAGCATTTT.

Ten or more counts support this clonotype. The chain links TRBV6-2 or TRBV6-3 to TRBJ1-5; D not certain. Germline V gene data show CDR1 as MNHEY and CDR2 as SVGEGT. V lost 2 bases, J lost 9 bases, and 14 bases lay in between. This CDR3 region has 14 residues. CDR3 region: CASSYREGPGPQHF. The CDR3 coding sequence is TGTGCCAGCAGTTACAGGGAGGGCCCGGGGCCCCAGCATTTT.

At least ten counts were recorded for this clonotype. This chain links TRBV12-3 or TRBV12-4 with TRBJ2-7, with D perhaps matching TRBD2 (6 bases). CDR3 length equals 13 residues. V shed 8 bases and J shed 6 bases, with 17 bases lying between them. CDR3 region: CASAAGIYAEQYF. In nucleotides, the CDR3 is TGTGCCAGCGCCGCGGGGATTTATGCCGAGCAGTACTTC.

A few counts support this clonotype. The chain combines TRBV13 with TRBJ2-3; weak D call: TRBD1 (6 bases). The germline gives CDR1 PRHDT, CDR2 FYEKMQ (reference sequence). This CDR3 contains 13 residues. Trimming took 3 bases from V and 6 from J, leaving 10 bases between them. The CDR3 DNA reads as TGTGCCAGCAGCTTCGACCAGGGGGATACGCAGTATTTT. Its protein product is CASSFDQGDTQYF. Full variable domain (remainder filled in from reference TRBV13 and TRBJ2-3): AAGVIQSPRHLIKEKRETATLKCYPIPRHDTVYWYQQGPGQDPQFLISFYEKMQSDKGSIPDRFSAQQFSDYHSELNMSSLELGDSALYFCASSFDQGDTQYFGPGTRLTVL.

The sample holds a few counts of this clonotype. The chain recombines TRBV3-1 with TRBJ2-1; the match to TRBD2 covers 13 bases. J was trimmed by 5 bases and V by 1 base; bases with no gene match: 5. CDR3 length equals 17 residues. CDR1 is LGHDT, CDR2 YNNKEL, per germline (reference sequence). The CDR3 is CASSQARGLAGDNEQFF. CDR3 coding DNA: TGTGCCAGCAGCCAAGCCCGTGGACTAGCGGGAGACAATGAGCAGTTCTTC.

This clonotype was observed at least ten times. V is TRBV11-2 and J is TRBJ1-1; no definite D call. Germline V gene sequence: CDR1 SGHAT, CDR2 FQNNGV. Trimming took off 3 bases at V and 5 bases at J, with 7 bases between the two ends. This CDR3 region has 12 residues. DNA of the CDR3: TGTGCCAGCAGCTTGAGGAGTACTGAAGCTTTCTTT. Translated: CASSLRSTEAFF.

The table lists this clonotype with many counts. CDR3 in DNA: TGCAGTGCGACCCGTAGCGGGAGCTCCTACGAGCAGTACTTC. It codes for CSATRSGSSYEQYF. The chain carries TRBV20-1 and TRBJ2-7; TRBD2 matches 9 bases. The germline V gene has CDR1 DFQATT and CDR2 SNEGSKA (reference sequence). The junction had 6 bases not matched to a gene; V was cut back by 6 bases and J by 0 bases. This CDR3 contains 14 residues.

The table lists this clonotype with many counts. V is TRBV20-1 and J is TRBJ2-7; weak D call: TRBD1 (6 bases). With 6 bases removed from V and 4 bases from J, the gap between germline ends came to 16 bases. CDR1 is DFQATT, CDR2 SNEGSKA, per germline (reference sequence). This CDR3 has 13 amino acids. The CDR3 is CSARAPDRYEQYF. Here the CDR3 DNA reads TGCAGTGCCCGAGCCCCGGACAGATACGAGCAGTACTTC.

This clonotype was recorded at least ten times. The V call is TRBV2, the J call TRBJ1-5; D unclear. Germline lookup yields CDR1 SNHLY and CDR2 FYNNEI. This CDR3 region has 15 residues. Between the trimmed V and J ends, which lost 4 bases and 4 bases, there was a span of 14 bases. The DNA of the CDR3 is TGTGCCAGCAGTGCCCCCGAGGACCTGAATCAGCCCCAGCATTTT. Its translation is CASSAPEDLNQPQHF.

This clonotype has only one observation. Possible read error: a much larger clone is one base away. The chain employs TRBV5-3 and TRBJ2-7; possible D gene TRBD2, 5 bases. TRBV5-3 is marked as an open reading frame, function uncertain. V shed 9 bases and J shed 12 bases, with 19 bases lying between them. This CDR3 has 11 residues. The CDR3 loop is CAISMDGVPYF. For the CDR3, the DNA is TGTGCCATCAGCATGGACGGGGTACCGTACTTC.

This clonotype was observed a few times. The V gene is TRBV28, the J gene TRBJ1-6, with D possibly matching TRBD1 (5 bases). The germline V gene encodes CDR1 MDHEN and CDR2 SYDVKM. The germline V and J ends were trimmed by 5 bases and 4 bases, with 15 bases remaining between them. The CDR3 spans 16 residues. The CDR3 spells CASSPTPGPYNSPLHF. In DNA form, the CDR3 reads TGTGCCAGCAGTCCGACCCCGGGACCTTATAATTCACCCCTCCACTTT. The full variable domain, its missing parts supplied by reference TRBV28 and TRBJ1-6, is DVKVTQSSRYLVKRTGEKVFLECVQDMDHENMFWYRQDPGLGLRLIYFSYDVKMKEKGDIPEGYSVSREKKERFSLILESASTNQTSMYLCASSPTPGPYNSPLHFGNGTRLTVT.

This clonotype was counted at least ten times. The V gene is TRBV28, the J gene TRBJ2-7; 8 bases align to TRBD1. The CDR3 spans 13 residues. With 3 bases clipped from V and 6 bases from J, the junction kept 4 bases outside the gene matches. The germline V gene has CDR1 MDHEN and CDR2 SYDVKM. DNA of the CDR3: TGTGCCAGCAGTTTTCGACAGGGGAGCGAGCAGTACTTC. Residues: CASSFRQGSEQYF.

This clonotype occurred many times. The chain carries TRBV20-1 and TRBJ2-7; 10 bases match TRBD1. The CDR3 runs 15 residues. Trimming took 6 bases from V and 2 from J; bases not matched to a gene: 10. CDR1 DFQATT and CDR2 SNEGSKA come from the germline V gene (reference sequence). The CDR3 DNA follows: TGCAGTGCACAGGCACGACAGGGGGCCACCTACGAGCAGTACTTC. Its translation: CSAQARQGATYEQYF.

This clonotype occurred many times. The rearrangement links TRBV27 to TRBJ2-7; 7 bases are a match to TRBD1. J was trimmed by 6 bases and V by 3 bases; bases with no gene match: 11. The germline CDR1 and CDR2 sequences are MNHEY and SMNVEV (reference sequence). This CDR3 contains 15 residues. CDR3: CASSLGQPRWSEQYF. The CDR3 DNA follows: TGTGCCAGCAGTTTGGGACAGCCAAGGTGGTCCGAGCAGTACTTC.

This clonotype has ten or more counts. CDR3 DNA: TGCAGTGCTAGAGTATCACCCCAAGAGACCCAGTACTTC. This translates into CSARVSPQETQYF. The V and J genes are TRBV20-1 and TRBJ2-5; D is ambiguous. CDR3 size: 13 residues. Between the trimmed V and J ends, which lost 1 base and 1 base, there was a span of 7 bases. The germline CDR1 and CDR2 sequences are DFQATT and SNEGSKA (reference sequence).

At least ten counts were recorded for this clonotype. The chain recombines TRBV7-2 with TRBJ2-3, with TRBD2 matching over 11 bases. In germline, CDR1 is SGHTA, CDR2 FQGNSA. The V segment lost 2 bases and the J segment 1 base; nucleotides outside the gene matches: 5. This CDR3 contains 17 residues. Written as DNA, the CDR3 is TGTGCCAGCAGCTTACTCTCGGGACTAGCGGGCACAGATACGCAGTATTTT. Residues: CASSLLSGLAGTDTQYF.

The table lists this clonotype with a count of one. A much more abundant neighbour one base away suggests this may be a read error. The chain has TRBV30 and TRBJ2-7; 7 bases are a match to TRBD2. The V gene end was trimmed by 2 bases and the J gene end by 5 bases; junction bases not matched to a gene: 12. This CDR3 has 15 residues. The germline gives CDR1 GTSNPN, CDR2 SVGIG (reference sequence). The CDR3 loop reads CAWSPPGGRWDEQYF. The CDR3, as DNA: TGTGCCTGGAGTCCCCCTGGCGGGAGATGGGACGAGCAGTACTTC.

The table lists this clonotype with a few counts. The chain couples TRBV28 to TRBJ2-1, with TRBD1 as a possible D gene (6 bases). The ends were cut back, 3 bases at V and 0 bases at J, with 15 bases in the middle. CDR3 size: 17 residues. The germline CDR1 and CDR2 sequences are MDHEN and SYDVKM. CDR3 in DNA: TGTGCCAGCAGTTTTCAGTTGCAGGGGAGCTCCTACAATGAGCAGTTCTTC. Translated: CASSFQLQGSSYNEQFF.

This clonotype turned up a few times. CDR3 sequence: CASSLNSNYEQYF. CDR3 DNA: TGTGCCAGCAGCTTAAACAGCAACTACGAGCAGTACTTC. J is TRBJ2-7 and V is TRBV7-6; D gene ambiguous. The length of the CDR3 is 13 residues. Trimming shortened V by 2 bases and J by 3 bases, and 8 bases separated the two germline ends. In germline, CDR1 is SGHVS, CDR2 FNYEAQ.

This clonotype was recorded at least ten times. The chain has TRBV20-1 and TRBJ2-7; TRBD2 is a possible D gene (5 bases). The germline CDR1 and CDR2 sequences are DFQATT and SNEGSKA (reference sequence). The V end lost 0 bases, the J end lost 6 bases, and 15 bases lay between the germline ends. The CDR3 contains 14 residues. CDR3 amino acids: CSARDLNRGGEQYF. The DNA of the CDR3 is TGCAGTGCTAGAGATCTGAACCGAGGAGGCGAGCAGTACTTC.

This clonotype has a count of ten or more. The chain joins TRBV7-9 to TRBJ2-5, with D perhaps TRBD1 (7 bases). V gave up 4 bases and J gave up 2 bases, with 11 bases separating them. The CDR3 is 14 residues long. The germline CDR1 and CDR2 sequences are SEHNR and FQNEAQ (reference sequence). The CDR3 loop is CASSSTGTQETQYF. CDR3 DNA sequence: TGTGCCAGCAGCTCGACAGGGACTCAAGAGACCCAGTACTTC.

On this clonotype: A read error is possible here, since a much larger clone lies one base away. The rearrangement joins TRBV19 to TRBJ2-1; TRBD2 aligns across 10 bases. The germline gives CDR1 LNHDA, CDR2 SQIVND (reference sequence). The CDR3 has 18 residues. The CDR3 sequence: CASSITSGAPSSYNGQFF. The CDR3 region has the DNA TGTGCCAGTAGTATCACTAGCGGGGCCCCTTCCTCCTACAATGGGCAGTTCTTC.